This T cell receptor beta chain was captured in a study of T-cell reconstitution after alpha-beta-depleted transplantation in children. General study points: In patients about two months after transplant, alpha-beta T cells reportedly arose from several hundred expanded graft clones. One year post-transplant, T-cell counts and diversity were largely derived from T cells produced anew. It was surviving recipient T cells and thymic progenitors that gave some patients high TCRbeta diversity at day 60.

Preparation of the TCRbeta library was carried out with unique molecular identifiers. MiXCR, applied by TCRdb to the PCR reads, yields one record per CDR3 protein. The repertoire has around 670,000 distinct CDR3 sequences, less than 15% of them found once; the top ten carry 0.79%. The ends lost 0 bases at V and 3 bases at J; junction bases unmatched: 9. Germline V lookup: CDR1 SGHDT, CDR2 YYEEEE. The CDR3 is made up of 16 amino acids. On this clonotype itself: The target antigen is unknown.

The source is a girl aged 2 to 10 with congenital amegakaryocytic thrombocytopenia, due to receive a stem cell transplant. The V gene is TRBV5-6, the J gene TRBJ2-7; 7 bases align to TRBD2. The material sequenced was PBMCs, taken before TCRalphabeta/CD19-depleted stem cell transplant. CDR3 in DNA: TGTGCCAGCAGCTTGGGGTCGCGGGAGTTCCTCTACGAGCAGTACTTC. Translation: CASSLGSREFLYEQYF.